The present T cell receptor (beta chain) was sequenced within a study of blood T cell repertoires in COVID-19. Study details: T cells, B-cell-depleted T cells, or PBMCs supplied cDNA or gDNA.

In the original processing: Reference gene primer amplification gave nucleated cell count estimates. Profiled with immunoSEQ multiplex PCR; TCRdb holds only in-frame clones, not every one. V, J and clone size are taken as reported in that table, and D and trimming were inferred from the DNA itself. The table lists about 59,000 clones, 73% of them singletons. The CDR3 runs 13 residues. Germline-derived CDR1 and CDR2 are SGHTA and FQGNSA. The V end lost 5 bases, the J end lost 5 bases, and 12 bases lay between the germline ends. The receptor comes from a woman between 45 and 65 years old with active or convalescent COVID-19. Sequencing used peripheral blood. The chain links TRBV7-2 to TRBJ1-1, with no clear D. As DNA, the CDR3 is TGTGCCAGCAGCCGAGAAGTCCGGACTGAAGCTTTCTTT. It yields the protein CASSREVRTEAFF.